This passage covers 7 T cell receptor beta chains from one sample sequenced in a study of blood T cell repertoires in COVID-19. Libraries were prepared by immunoSEQ multiplex PCR; TCRdb keeps only in-frame clonotypes and omits some of them. The sample records approximately 100,000 clones, more than 80% being singletons. The sample was peripheral blood. The receptor set was obtained from a woman between 55 and 75 years old with acute or convalescent COVID-19.

This chain joins TRBV2 and TRBJ2-5, with TRBD2 matching 11 bases. The V gene's germline CDR1 is SNHLY and CDR2 FYNNEI. The CDR3 has 16 amino acids. With 6 bases clipped from V and 4 bases from J, the junction kept 10 bases outside the gene matches. DNA for the CDR3: TGTGCCAGCAGGGTCGGGACTAGCGGAGATGTAGAGACCCAGTACTTC. It yields the protein CASRVGTSGDVETQYF.

J is TRBJ2-2 and V is TRBV27, with 7 positions matching TRBD2. The CDR3 runs 14 residues. The junction had 6 bases not matched to a gene; V was cut back by 6 bases and J by 5 bases. CDR1 is MNHEY and CDR2 is SMNVEV in the germline V gene (reference sequence). The CDR3 protein is CASRPGLVTGELFF. The CDR3 coding sequence is TGTGCCAGCAGACCTGGACTAGTAACCGGGGAGCTGTTTTTT.

The rearrangement joins TRBV11-2 to TRBJ2-1; maybe TRBD1 (6 bases). The V and J ends lost 9 bases and 4 bases respectively, with 13 bases between them. This CDR3 has 13 residues. Germline assignment: CDR1 SGHAT and CDR2 FQNNGV. The CDR3 nucleotides read TGTGCCAGGGGGGCAGGGCTTTACAATGAGCAGTTCTTC. Protein sequence: CARGAGLYNEQFF. The full variable domain, in which reference TRBV11-2 and TRBJ2-1 provide the parts outside the CDR3, is EAGVAQSPRYKIIEKRQSVAFWCNPISGHATLYWYQQILGQGPKLLIQFQNNGVVDDSQLPKDRFSAERLKGVDSTLKIQPAKLEDSAVYLCARGAGLYNEQFFGPGTRLTVL.

There are a few counts of this clone. The chain combines TRBV6-5 with TRBJ1-2, with 8 bases that match TRBD1. In germline, CDR1 is MNHEY, CDR2 SVGAGI. With 3 bases clipped from V and 6 bases from J, the junction kept 3 bases outside the gene matches. This CDR3 contains 13 residues. CDR3 residues: CASSYSGGDGYTF. As DNA, the CDR3 is TGTGCCAGCAGTTATTCAGGGGGCGATGGCTACACCTTC.

The chain couples TRBV2 to TRBJ2-1, with TRBD2 as a possible D gene (6 bases). The germline CDR1 and CDR2 sequences are SNHLY and FYNNEI. The V end was cut by 6 bases, the J end by 2 bases, with 11 bases between. The CDR3 is 14 amino acids. CDR3 sequence reads: CASRRDFTYNEQFF. CDR3 nucleotides: TGTGCCAGCAGAAGGGACTTCACCTACAATGAGCAGTTCTTC.

This clone was detected only once. CDR3 bases: TGTGCCAGCATGGCCCCCCAGGGCCATGAAAAACTGTTTTTT. Amino acids: CASMAPQGHEKLFF. This chain joins TRBV28 and TRBJ1-4, with TRBD1 as a possible D gene (5 bases). Germline assignment: CDR1 MDHEN and CDR2 SYDVKM. CDR3 length: 14 amino acids. Trimming took off 7 bases at V and 6 bases at J, with 15 bases between the two ends.

V is TRBV2 and J is TRBJ1-5; D not resolved. CDR1 and CDR2 from the germline V gene are SNHLY and FYNNEI. The CDR3 length is 14 residues. V was pared by 1 base and J by 1 base, with 5 bases between. In DNA form, the CDR3 reads TGTGCCAGCAGTGAAGACGGGAGCAATCAGCCCCAGCATTTT. As protein: CASSEDGSNQPQHF.